This is a list of T cell receptor beta chains from one sample in a study of T cells after posttransplantation cyclophosphamide. This table comes from immunoSEQ multiplex PCR, and its TCRdb copy is limited to in-frame clones, with some not included. The data list about 12,000 clones, none observed once; about 7.1% falls to the top ten. Input material: PBMCs. Receptors were obtained from a woman aged 40 to 50 in good health, CMV-negative, and a related stem cell transplant donor. Both conserved end residues are part of each CDR3. A D gene is named only where the DNA matches it firmly. Each size is how often the clone was seen (once, few, many) or a class if it is expanded.

size | J | V | D | CDR3 | DNA
many | TRBJ2-5 | TRBV5-4 | . | CASSLETGQETQYF | TGTGCCAGCAGCTTGGAGACAGGACAAGAGACCCAGTACTTC
many | TRBJ1-1 | TRBV19 | . | CASSIGTENTEAFF | TGTGCCAGTAGTATAGGGACAGAGAACACTGAAGCTTTCTTT
many | TRBJ2-3 | TRBV10-1 | . | CASSAGTDTQYF | TGCGCCAGCAGTGCCGGTACAGATACGCAGTATTTT
many | TRBJ2-3 | TRBV5-1 | . | CASGIAAETDTQYF | TGCGCCAGCGGCATCGCGGCAGAAACAGATACGCAGTATTTT
many | TRBJ2-7 | TRBV12-3/TRBV12-4 | . | CASSLSSPRREQYF | TGTGCCAGCAGTTTATCTAGCCCGCGGAGGGAGCAGTACTTC
many | TRBJ2-5 | TRBV5-4 | TRBD1 | CASRSGTGGAGTQYF | TGTGCCAGCAGGTCCGGGACAGGGGGCGCCGGGACCCAGTACTTC
many | TRBJ1-5 | TRBV12-3/TRBV12-4 | TRBD1 | CASSSRDRQPQHF | TGTGCCAGCAGCAGCCGGGACAGACAGCCCCAGCATTTT
few | TRBJ2-5 | TRBV29-1 | TRBD1 | CSVFSTGAKTNQYF | TGCAGCGTATTTTCGACAGGGGCAAAGACAAACCAGTACTTC
few | TRBJ1-2 | TRBV12-3/TRBV12-4 | . | CASSLAWGGVANYGYTF | TGTGCCAGCAGTTTAGCGTGGGGGGGGGTGGCTAACTATGGCTACACCTTC
many | TRBJ2-7 | TRBV18 | . | CASSLGGPGQLHEQYF | TGTGCCAGCTCCCTGGGCGGGCCGGGACAACTCCACGAGCAGTACTTC
few | TRBJ2-7 | TRBV12-3/TRBV12-4 | TRBD1 | CASSGDRDRGYEQYF | TGTGCCAGCAGTGGGGACCGGGACAGGGGCTACGAGCAGTACTTC
many | TRBJ1-5 | TRBV2 | . | CASRSPDSRNQPQHF | TGTGCCAGCAGATCCCCCGACTCGCGCAATCAGCCCCAGCATTTT
many | TRBJ1-1 | TRBV19 | . | CASNGLGNTEAFF | TGTGCCAGTAACGGGTTGGGGAACACTGAAGCTTTCTTT
few | TRBJ2-2 | TRBV12-3/TRBV12-4 | TRBD1 | CASRRQGLNTGELFF | TGTGCCAGCAGGCGACAGGGGCTCAACACCGGGGAGCTGTTTTTT
many | TRBJ1-2 | TRBV6-5 | . | CATMTGGRGYTF | TGTGCCACCATGACGGGGGGGCGCGGCTACACCTTC
many | TRBJ1-1 | TRBV9 | . | CASSVERGAGVGTEAFF | TGTGCCAGCAGCGTAGAGAGAGGGGCAGGAGTTGGCACTGAAGCTTTCTTT
many | TRBJ2-5 | TRBV11-2 | . | CASSLPRGGAAETQYF | TGTGCCAGCAGCTTACCTCGAGGGGGGGCCGCCGAGACCCAGTACTTC
few | TRBJ2-3 | TRBV11-3 | TRBD2 | CASSLGGGSTDTQYF | TGTGCCAGCAGCTTAGGCGGGGGGAGCACAGATACGCAGTATTTT
few | TRBJ2-5 | TRBV29-1 | TRBD2 | CSVGGGQETQYF | TGCAGCGTTGGGGGGGGACAAGAGACCCAGTACTTC
many | TRBJ2-4 | TRBV28 | . | CASSLTREGGKNIQYF | TGTGCCAGCAGTTTAACTAGGGAAGGGGGCAAAAACATTCAGTACTTC
many | TRBJ1-2 | TRBV7-9 | . | CASSRKGARYGYTF | TGTGCCAGCAGCCGAAAAGGGGCTCGCTATGGCTACACCTTC
many | TRBJ2-2 | TRBV6-4 | . | CASSDEGLRTGELFF | TGTGCCAGCAGTGACGAGGGGTTACGTACCGGGGAGCTGTTTTTT